These T cell receptor beta chains were read from a single sample in a study of shared T cell receptors in the human thymus. The repertoire was sequenced with immunoSEQ multiplex PCR; TCRdb's copy has only in-frame clones and lacks some. The sample shows almost 550,000 clones, around 78% of them seen only once. These data were also reused for a study on human thymus T cells.

Material: thymocytes. The receptors derive from a boy under three years old with a congenital heart defect. The CDR3 runs from the conserved cysteine through the conserved F or W. D genes are given only for firm matches. Rows give clone size only sometimes, using once, few, many, or a class for an expanded clone.

NA TRBJ2-5 TRBV19 NA TGTGCCAGTAGTATCGGGACTGCCCAGGCGACCCAGTACTTC CASSIGTAQATQYF
once TRBJ1-5 TRBV12-5 NA TGTGCTAGTGGCCCAGGGAAGGGCAATCAGCCCCAGCATTTT CASGPGKGNQPQHF
NA TRBJ1-3 TRBV6-5 NA TGTGCCAGCAATTACTCCGACGGGAGCTCTGGAAACACCATATATTTT CASNYSDGSSGNTIYF
once TRBJ1-2 TRBV5-5 NA TGTGCCAGCAGCTTGGAGGGTGCAGGGCGCAACTATGGCTACACCTTC CASSLEGAGRNYGYTF
NA TRBJ1-5 TRBV7-9 NA TGTGCCAGCAGCTTATGCAGGGCCGACCCGGCGGATCAGCCCCAGCATTTT CASSLCRADPADQPQHF
NA TRBJ2-7 TRBV7-2 NA TGTGCCAGCAGCTTAGCCATCCGGGACTGCACCTACGAGCAGTACTTC CASSLAIRDCTYEQYF
NA TRBJ2-7 TRBV15 TRBD1 TGTGCCACCAGCAGGGACAGGGGGCCCAACGAGCAGTACTTC CATSRDRGPNEQYF
NA TRBJ2-3 TRBV7-6 TRBD2 TGTGCCAGCAGCTTGGGAATAGCGGGAGGGAGCACAGATACGCAGTATTTT CASSLGIAGGSTDTQYF
NA TRBJ2-4 TRBV7-6 TRBD2 TGTGCCAGCAGCCCGAGGAAGGGTCGGGCGGGAGCGGCCAAAAACATTCAGTACTTC CASSPRKGRAGAAKNIQYF
NA TRBJ2-1 TRBV19 NA TGTGCCAGTAGGCCTGGAGGGCCCCTCTCCTACAATGAGCAGTTCTTC CASRPGGPLSYNEQFF
NA TRBJ2-7 TRBV5-1 NA TGCGCCAGCAGCTTTGATGGCCGGGAACGAACCTACGAGCAGTACTTC CASSFDGRERTYEQYF
NA TRBJ2-5 TRBV10-1 NA TGCGCCAGCAGTGCGGGCCAGGGGAATGAAGAGACCCAGTACTTC CASSAGQGNEETQYF
NA TRBJ2-3 TRBV27 NA TGTGCCAGCAGTTTATTTGAAGATGAGGCGGCGGGGCGCACAGATACGCAGTATTTT CASSLFEDEAAGRTDTQYF
once TRBJ2-1 TRBV9 TRBD1 TGTGCCAGCAGCGCTGAAGGACAGGGGATCAATGAGCAGTTCTTC CASSAEGQGINEQFF
NA TRBJ2-5 TRBV5-1 NA TGCGCCAGCAGCCTTCCACAACAAGAGACCCAGTACTTC CASSLPQQETQYF
few TRBJ1-1 TRBV30 NA TGTGCCTGGAGTGTAAGTTCCGTTGGGGCGAACACTGAAGCTTTCTTT CAWSVSSVGANTEAFF
NA TRBJ2-5 TRBV2 TRBD2 TGTGCCAGCAGCGATCCCACCCCTAGCGGGAGGGCCGAAGAGACCCAGTACTTC CASSDPTPSGRAEETQYF
NA TRBJ1-1 TRBV10-2 NA TGCGCCAGCAGTGAGGTGGGGGGGAGACAGGAGAACACTGAAGCTTTCTTT CASSEVGGRQENTEAFF
NA TRBJ2-3 TRBV7-3 NA TGTGCCAGCAGCCCCACGGCCCTAGCGCTCGGCACAGATACGCAGTATTTT CASSPTALALGTDTQYF
NA TRBJ1-2 TRBV29-1 NA TGCAGCGTTGAGGACCGGGAGTATGGCTACACCTTC CSVEDREYGYTF
NA TRBJ2-3 TRBV25-1 TRBD1 TGTGCCAGCAGTGCTAACAGGGACAGCGGCACAGATACGCAGTATTTT CASSANRDSGTDTQYF
NA TRBJ1-2 TRBV11-2 NA TGTGCCAGCAGCTGGCCGGACAGCAACAACTATGGCTACACCTTC CASSWPDSNNYGYTF
NA TRBJ1-1 TRBV18 NA TGTGCCAGCTCACCCGGCGAGGTGAACACTGAAGCTTTCTTT CASSPGEVNTEAFF
NA TRBJ1-2 TRBV6-1 NA TGTGCCGGGCTAGTACAGGCAGGAAGGAGCTATGGCTACACCTTC CAGLVQAGRSYGYTF
NA TRBJ2-1 TRBV7-3 TRBD2 TGTGCCAGCAGCTCAGGGACTAGCGGCTACAATGAGCAGTTCTTC CASSSGTSGYNEQFF
NA TRBJ1-5 TRBV27 NA TGTGCCAGCAGTTTTGGAGGGGATAGCAATCAGCCCCAGCATTTT CASSFGGDSNQPQHF
few TRBJ2-7 TRBV5-5 TRBD1 TGTGCCAGCAGCTTCCGATCCGGGACAGGGACCTACGAGCAGTACTTC CASSFRSGTGTYEQYF
once TRBJ2-3 TRBV30 TRBD2 TGTGCCTGGAGTGTGATAGCGGGGCCTATAGATACGCAGTATTTT CAWSVIAGPIDTQYF
NA TRBJ2-3 TRBV4-2 TRBD1 TGTGCCAGCAGCCCGTGGGACAGGCGAAGCACAGATACGCAGTATTTT CASSPWDRRSTDTQYF
NA TRBJ1-2 TRBV25-1 NA TGTGCCAGCAGTGGGAAGGACACTAACTATGGCTACACCTTC CASSGKDTNYGYTF
NA TRBJ2-1 TRBV14 NA TGTGCCAGCAGCCAAGTAAGGGACTGGCGGGATACGGATGAGCAGTTCTTC CASSQVRDWRDTDEQFF
NA TRBJ2-3 TRBV6-5 NA TGTGCCAGCAGTCCGGTAGGGGGTTTGACAGATACGCAGTATTTT CASSPVGGLTDTQYF
NA TRBJ2-1 TRBV5-4 NA TGTGCCAGCAGCCTCGAGGGAGCCCCAATTGTAAATGAGCAGTTCTTC CASSLEGAPIVNEQFF
once TRBJ2-2 TRBV14 TRBD1 TGTGCCAGCAGCCACCTCCTGACAGGGTCGCCCACTATCGCCGGGGAGCTGTTTTTT CASSHLLTGSPTIAGELFF
few TRBJ1-3 TRBV18 TRBD1 TGTGCCAGCTCACTACAAGGACAGGGCCTCTCTGGAAACACCATATATTTT CASSLQGQGLSGNTIYF
few TRBJ1-2 TRBV5-4 TRBD1 TGTGCCAGCAGCTCCAACCATCAGGACAGGAACTATGGCTACACCTTC CASSSNHQDRNYGYTF
NA TRBJ2-5 TRBV29-1 NA TGCAGCGTTGGAAGGTTGGGGGCGGGAGAGCAAGAGACCCAGTACTTC CSVGRLGAGEQETQYF
few TRBJ1-5 TRBV7-9 TRBD1 TGTGCCACCTCGGGACAGGGGTCTCACCAGCCCCAGCATTTT CATSGQGSHQPQHF
NA TRBJ1-2 TRBV27 NA TGTGCCAGCAGTTTATCATCAGGTTCCTATGGCTACACCTTC CASSLSSGSYGYTF
NA TRBJ1-5 TRBV6-1 NA TGTGCCAGTAGGATGACAGCTTACAATCAGCCCCAGCATTTT CASRMTAYNQPQHF
NA TRBJ2-1 TRBV29-1 TRBD1 TGCAGCTTACCGGGACAGGGGGGATACAATGAGCAGTTCTTC CSLPGQGGYNEQFF
NA TRBJ2-7 TRBV4-3 NA TGCGCCAGCAGCCAAGAGCGGGACAGCTCCTACGAGCAGTACTTC CASSQERDSSYEQYF
few TRBJ2-3 TRBV18 NA TGTGCCAGCTCACCTCTTACTCCGCCCCGGAGCACAGATACGCAGTATTTT CASSPLTPPRSTDTQYF
NA TRBJ2-5 TRBV7-6 NA TGTGCCAGCAGCTTAGGCCAGGTGAACCAGTACTTC CASSLGQVNQYF
NA TRBJ2-3 TRBV7-2 TRBD2 TGTGCCAGCAGCAGACTACCGGGACTAGTGGGCCCAGATACGCAGTATTTT CASSRLPGLVGPDTQYF
few TRBJ2-7 TRBV5-5 TRBD1 TGTGCCAGCAGCCAAGGACAGGGAGGCTACGAGCAGTACTTC CASSQGQGGYEQYF
NA TRBJ2-7 TRBV13 NA TGTGCCAGCAGACTTCGACTAGGCGAGCAGTACTTC CASRLRLGEQYF
NA TRBJ2-7 TRBV12-5 NA TGTGCTAGTGGTTTGGCAGGGTGGGGTTCCCCCTACGAGCAGTACTTC CASGLAGWGSPYEQYF
NA TRBJ2-7 TRBV6-4 NA TGTGCCAGCATAAATCGGGATAACGAGCAGTACTTC CASINRDNEQYF
NA TRBJ1-1 TRBV30 NA TGTGCCTGGAGTACAGGGTGGGGTTCGGAAGCTTTCTTT CAWSTGWGSEAFF
NA TRBJ1-2 TRBV10-3 TRBD1 TGTGCCATCAGTGGGACTCGACAGGGACCAAATGGCTACACCTTC CAISGTRQGPNGYTF
NA TRBJ2-2 TRBV2 TRBD2 TGTGCCAGCAGTGAAGCGCACCGTGGACTAGCGGGAGACACCGGGGAGCTGTTTTTT CASSEAHRGLAGDTGELFF
few TRBJ2-7 TRBV18 TRBD2 TGTGCCAGCTCAGGACAGCGGGAGGCCCTATACGAGCAGTACTTC CASSGQREALYEQYF
NA TRBJ1-2 TRBV6-5 TRBD1 TGTGCCAGCAGTTACGGACAGGGGGTCTATGGCTACACCTTC CASSYGQGVYGYTF
NA TRBJ1-2 TRBV4-1 TRBD1 TGCGCCAGCAGCCCTCCCGGGACAGGGACCGGCTACACCTTC CASSPPGTGTGYTF